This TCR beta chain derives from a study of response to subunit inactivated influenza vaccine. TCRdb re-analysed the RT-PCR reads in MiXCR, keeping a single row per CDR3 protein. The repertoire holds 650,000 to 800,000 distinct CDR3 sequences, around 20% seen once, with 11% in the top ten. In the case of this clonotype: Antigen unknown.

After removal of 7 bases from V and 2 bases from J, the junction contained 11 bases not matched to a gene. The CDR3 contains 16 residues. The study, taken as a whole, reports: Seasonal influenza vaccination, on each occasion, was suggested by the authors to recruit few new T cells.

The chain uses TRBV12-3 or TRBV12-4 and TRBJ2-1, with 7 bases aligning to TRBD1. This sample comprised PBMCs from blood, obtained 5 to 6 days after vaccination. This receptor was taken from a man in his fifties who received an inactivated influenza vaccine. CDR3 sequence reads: CASTFTTGTAYNEQFF. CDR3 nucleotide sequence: TGTGCCAGCACCTTCACTACCGGGACAGCCTACAATGAGCAGTTCTTC.